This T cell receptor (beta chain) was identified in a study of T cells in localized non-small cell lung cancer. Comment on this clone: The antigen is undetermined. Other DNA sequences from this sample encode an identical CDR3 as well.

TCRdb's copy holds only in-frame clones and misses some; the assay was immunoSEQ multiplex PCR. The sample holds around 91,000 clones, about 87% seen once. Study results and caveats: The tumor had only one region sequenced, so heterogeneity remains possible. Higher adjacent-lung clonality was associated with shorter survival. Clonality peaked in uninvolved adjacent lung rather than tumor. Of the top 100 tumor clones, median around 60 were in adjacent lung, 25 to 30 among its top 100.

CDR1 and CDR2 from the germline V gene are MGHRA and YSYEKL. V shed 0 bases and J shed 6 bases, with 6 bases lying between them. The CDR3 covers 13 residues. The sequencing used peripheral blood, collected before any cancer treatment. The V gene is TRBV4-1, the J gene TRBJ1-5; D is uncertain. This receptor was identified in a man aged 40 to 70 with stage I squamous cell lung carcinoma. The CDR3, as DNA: TGCGCCAGCAGCCAAGAAGTCCGTCAGCCCCAGCATTTT. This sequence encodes CASSQEVRQPQHF.